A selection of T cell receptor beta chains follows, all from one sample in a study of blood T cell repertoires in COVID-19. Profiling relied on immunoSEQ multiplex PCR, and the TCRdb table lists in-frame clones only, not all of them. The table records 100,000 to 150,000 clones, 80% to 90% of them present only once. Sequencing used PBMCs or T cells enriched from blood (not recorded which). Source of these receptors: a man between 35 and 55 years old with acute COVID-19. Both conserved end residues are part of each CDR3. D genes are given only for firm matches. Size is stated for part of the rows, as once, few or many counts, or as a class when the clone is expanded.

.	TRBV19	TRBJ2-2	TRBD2	CASSPGLAGTNTGELFF	TGTGCCAGTAGCCCCGGACTAGCGGGTACGAACACCGGGGAGCTGTTTTTT
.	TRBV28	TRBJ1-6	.	CASSLEGLDSPLHF	TGTGCCAGCAGTTTAGAGGGTCTTGACTCACCCCTCCACTTT
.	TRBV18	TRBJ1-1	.	CASSPPGTTNTEAFF	TGTGCCAGCTCACCACCGGGGACAACGAACACTGAAGCTTTCTTT
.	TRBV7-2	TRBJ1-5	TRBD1	CASSLVQGVGQPQHF	TGTGCCAGCAGCTTAGTGCAGGGGGTTGGTCAGCCCCAGCATTTT
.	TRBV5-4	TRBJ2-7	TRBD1	CASSPTGDEQYF	TGTGCCAGCAGCCCTACAGGGGACGAGCAGTACTTC
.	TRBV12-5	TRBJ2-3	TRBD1	CASGFGQGPDTQYF	TGTGCTAGTGGTTTCGGACAGGGGCCAGATACGCAGTATTTT
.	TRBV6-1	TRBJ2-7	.	CASSEGPGGYEQYF	TGTGCCAGCAGTGAAGGACCCGGGGGCTACGAGCAGTACTTC
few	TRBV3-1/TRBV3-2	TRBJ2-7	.	CASSQGRVWEQYF	TGTGCCAGCAGCCAAGGCAGGGTCTGGGAGCAGTACTTC
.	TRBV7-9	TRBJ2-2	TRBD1	CASSLSGTGYNTGELFF	TGTGCCAGCAGCTTATCCGGGACAGGGTACAACACCGGGGAGCTGTTTTTT
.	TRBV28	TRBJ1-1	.	CASRTGTPNTEAFF	TGTGCCAGCAGGACCGGGACACCGAACACTGAAGCTTTCTTT
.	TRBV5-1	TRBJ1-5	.	CASSQDTGNQPQHF	TGCGCCAGCAGCCAGGATACGGGCAATCAGCCCCAGCATTTT
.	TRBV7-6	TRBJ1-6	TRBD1	CASSSGTGSPPLHF	TGTGCCAGCAGCTCCGGGACAGGGTCTCCACCCCTCCACTTT
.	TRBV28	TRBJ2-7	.	CASSLTQGVEQYF	TGTGCCAGCAGTCTGACACAGGGAGTAGAGCAGTACTTC
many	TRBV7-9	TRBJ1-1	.	CASSSHQGNTEAFF	TGTGCCAGCAGCTCCCACCAGGGGAACACTGAAGCTTTCTTT
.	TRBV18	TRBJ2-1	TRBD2	CASSPPTSGSYNEQFF	TGTGCCAGCTCACCCCCTACTAGCGGCTCCTACAATGAGCAGTTCTTC
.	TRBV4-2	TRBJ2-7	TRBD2	CASSHDRTSGSYEQYF	TGTGCCAGCAGCCACGATAGGACTAGCGGGAGCTACGAGCAGTACTTC
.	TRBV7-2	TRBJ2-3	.	CASSLEGGMWTDTQYF	TGTGCCAGCAGCTTAGAAGGCGGCATGTGGACAGATACGCAGTATTTT
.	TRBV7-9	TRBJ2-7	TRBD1	CASSARQGDTSYEQYF	TGTGCCAGCAGCGCCAGACAGGGGGACACCTCCTACGAGCAGTACTTC
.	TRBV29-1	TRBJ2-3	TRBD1	CSVLRQGLPQYF	TGCAGCGTGCTTCGACAGGGTTTACCGCAGTATTTT
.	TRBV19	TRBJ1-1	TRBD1	CASSAGQGITEAFF	TGTGCCAGTAGTGCGGGACAGGGGATCACTGAAGCTTTCTTT
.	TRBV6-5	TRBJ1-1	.	CASRRSWDTEAFF	TGTGCCAGCAGGAGGTCCTGGGACACTGAAGCTTTCTTT
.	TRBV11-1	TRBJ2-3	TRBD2	CASSLAGIAGSDTQYF	TGTGCCAGCAGCTTAGCAGGTATAGCGGGCTCAGATACGCAGTATTTT
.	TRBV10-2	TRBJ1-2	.	CASSDPDSSYGYTF	TGCGCCAGCAGTGACCCGGACAGCTCCTATGGCTACACCTTC
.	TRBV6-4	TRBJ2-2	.	CASSDSPGDTGELFF	TGTGCCAGCAGTGACTCCCCAGGGGACACCGGGGAGCTGTTTTTT
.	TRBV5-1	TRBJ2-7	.	CASRSGYEQYF	TGCGCCAGCAGATCAGGGTACGAGCAGTACTTC
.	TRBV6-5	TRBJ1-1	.	CASSSLRASEGTEAFF	TGTGCCAGCAGTTCTCTCCGGGCGTCTGAGGGTACTGAAGCTTTCTTT
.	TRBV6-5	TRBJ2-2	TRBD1	CASRPHRGQTGELFF	TGTGCCAGCAGACCCCACAGGGGGCAAACCGGGGAGCTGTTTTTT
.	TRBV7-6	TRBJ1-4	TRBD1	CASSLGQGIEKLFF	TGTGCCAGCAGTCTAGGACAGGGGATTGAAAAACTGTTTTTT